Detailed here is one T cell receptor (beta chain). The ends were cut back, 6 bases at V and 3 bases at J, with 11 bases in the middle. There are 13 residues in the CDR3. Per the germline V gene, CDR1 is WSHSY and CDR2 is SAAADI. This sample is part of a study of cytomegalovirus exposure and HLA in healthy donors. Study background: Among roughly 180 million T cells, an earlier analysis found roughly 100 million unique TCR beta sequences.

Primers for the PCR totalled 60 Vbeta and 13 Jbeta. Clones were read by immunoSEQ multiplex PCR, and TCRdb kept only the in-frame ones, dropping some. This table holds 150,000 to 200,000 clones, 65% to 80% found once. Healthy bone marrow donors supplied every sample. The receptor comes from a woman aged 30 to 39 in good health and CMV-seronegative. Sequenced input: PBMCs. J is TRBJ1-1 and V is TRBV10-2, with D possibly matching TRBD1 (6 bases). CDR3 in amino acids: CASRMGADTEAFF. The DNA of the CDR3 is TGCGCCAGCAGGATGGGGGCCGACACTGAAGCTTTCTTT.